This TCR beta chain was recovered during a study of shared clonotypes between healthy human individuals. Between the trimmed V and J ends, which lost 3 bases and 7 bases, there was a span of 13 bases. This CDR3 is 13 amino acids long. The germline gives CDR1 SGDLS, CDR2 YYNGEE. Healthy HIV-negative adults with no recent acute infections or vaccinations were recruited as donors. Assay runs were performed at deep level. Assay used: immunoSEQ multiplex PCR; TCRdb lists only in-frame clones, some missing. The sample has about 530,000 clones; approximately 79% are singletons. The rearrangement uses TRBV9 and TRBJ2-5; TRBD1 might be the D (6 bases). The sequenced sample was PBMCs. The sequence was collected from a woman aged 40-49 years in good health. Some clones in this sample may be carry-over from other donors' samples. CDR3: CASSADSRGTQYF. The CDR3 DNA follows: TGTGCCAGCAGCGCGGACAGCCGAGGGACCCAGTACTTC.